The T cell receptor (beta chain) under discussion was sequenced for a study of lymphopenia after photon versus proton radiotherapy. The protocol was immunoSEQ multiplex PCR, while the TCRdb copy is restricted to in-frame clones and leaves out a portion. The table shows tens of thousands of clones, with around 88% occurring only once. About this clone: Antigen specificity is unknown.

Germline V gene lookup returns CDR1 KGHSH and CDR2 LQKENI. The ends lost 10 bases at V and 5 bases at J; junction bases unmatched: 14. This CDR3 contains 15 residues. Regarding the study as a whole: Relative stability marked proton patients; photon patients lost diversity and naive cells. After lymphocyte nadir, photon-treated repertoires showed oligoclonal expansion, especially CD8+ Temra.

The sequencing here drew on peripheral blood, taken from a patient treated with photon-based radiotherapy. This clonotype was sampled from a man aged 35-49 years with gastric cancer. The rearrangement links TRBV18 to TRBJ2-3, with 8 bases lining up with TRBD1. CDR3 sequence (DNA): TGTGCCACCTCTTCCACGGGACAGGAGATAGATACGCAGTATTTT. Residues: CATSSTGQEIDTQYF.